The 10 T cell receptor beta chains listed next were all sequenced from one sample in a study of PD-1 blockade in classical Hodgkin lymphoma. Data came from immunoSEQ multiplex PCR; TCRdb stores just in-frame clones and leaves some out. The sample holds 27,000 or so clones, approximately 89% seen once. Stated time point: cycle 4 day 1 (C4D1), after five to seven weeks of nivolumab. Relapse after autologous stem cell transplantation occurred in every patient, and brentuximab vedotin exposure varied. Purified CD4+ T cells were obtained from thawed PBMCs through magnetic negative selection. This sample comprised CD4+ T cells from blood, obtained before the fourth cycle of nivolumab. These receptors originate from a human donor with classical Hodgkin lymphoma.

To note about this clone: The sample contains more than one DNA sequence encoding this CDR3. V is TRBV6-6 and J is TRBJ1-2; TRBD1 agrees at 8 bases. The CDR3 runs to 16 residues. The germline gives CDR1 MNHNY, CDR2 SVGAGI (reference sequence). V dropped 5 bases and J dropped 4; count of bases not matched to a gene: 12. DNA for the CDR3: TGTGCCAGCAGTCGCCCCGGGACAGGAGCTACCTATGGCTACACCTTC. Encoded protein: CASSRPGTGATYGYTF.

This clone was found a few times. V and J are TRBV7-9 and TRBJ1-2; 7 positions match TRBD1. The CDR3 is 14 amino acids. CDR1 and CDR2 from the germline V gene are SEHNR and FQNEAQ (reference sequence). V trimming: 5 bases; J trimming: 8 bases; junction bases outside the gene matches: 11. The CDR3 region has the DNA TGTGCCAGCAGCCCCGGGACAGCACCACGGGGCTACACCTTC. Translation gives CASSPGTAPRGYTF.

This clone has a single count. The chain combines TRBV27 with TRBJ1-1; TRBD1 matches 7 bases. Losses at the gene ends were 3 bases for V and 6 bases for J; bases not matched to a gene: 10. CDR3 length: 15 amino acids. CDR1 MNHEY and CDR2 SMNVEV come from the germline V gene (reference sequence). In DNA form, the CDR3 reads TGTGCCAGCAGTTTCGAGGGGACAGAGAGGGCTGAAGCTTTCTTT. Protein product: CASSFEGTERAEAFF.

The chain employs TRBV11-2 and TRBJ2-3; 8 bases agree with TRBD2. The CDR3 sequence is 12 residues long. Trimming removed 4 bases from V and 8 bases from J; junction bases left unmatched: 2. CDR1 is SGHAT, CDR2 FQNNGV, per germline. The CDR3 spells CASSSAGATQYF. For the CDR3, the DNA is TGTGCCAGCAGCTCAGCGGGAGCTACGCAGTATTTT.

The V and J genes are TRBV6-1 and TRBJ1-2; unclear D gene. V was pared by 3 bases and J by 2 bases, with 10 bases between. The CDR3 consists of 14 residues. Per germline, CDR1 MNHNS and CDR2 SASEGT. The CDR3 DNA reads as TGTGCCAGCAGTGATGCTGGGATCAACTATGGCTACACCTTC. As protein: CASSDAGINYGYTF.

This clone appeared once. The J gene is TRBJ1-3, the V gene TRBV21-1. TRBV21-1 is deemed a pseudogene. The CDR3 has 13 amino acids. This chain's CDR3 is CANEGCPGNTIYF. Written as DNA, the CDR3 is TGTGCCAACGAGGGCTGCCCTGGAAACACCATATATTTT.

The V gene is TRBV7-2, the J gene TRBJ1-2, with 10 bases lining up with TRBD1. This CDR3 has 13 residues. Germline loops: CDR1 SGHTA, CDR2 FQGNSA. The ends lost 6 bases at V and 7 bases at J; junction bases unmatched: 5. CDR3 residues: CASRTGGWGGYTF. In DNA, the CDR3 is TGTGCCAGCAGGACAGGGGGCTGGGGTGGCTACACCTTC.

This clone was seen only once. The chain links TRBV6-1 to TRBJ1-4, with D possibly being TRBD1 (5 bases). Germline V gene data show CDR1 as MNHNS and CDR2 as SASEGT. The V and J ends lost 4 bases and 3 bases respectively, with 15 bases between them. The CDR3 sequence is 16 residues long. The CDR3 DNA sequence: TGTGCCAGCAGTGGACAGAACCTCTTGGCTAATGAAAAACTGTTTTTT. This encodes CASSGQNLLANEKLFF.

The rearrangement links TRBV19 to TRBJ1-2; D may be TRBD1 (6 bases). In germline, CDR1 is LNHDA, CDR2 SQIVND (reference sequence). The CDR3 is 10 residues long. V dropped 8 bases and J dropped 5 bases, with 6 bases sitting between them. CDR3 protein: CASQGYGYTF. Here the CDR3 DNA reads TGTGCCAGTCAGGGGTATGGCTACACCTTC.

The rearrangement uses TRBV9 and TRBJ2-2; 8 bases line up with TRBD2. This CDR3 is 16 amino acids long. The ends lost 0 bases at V and 4 bases at J; junction bases unmatched: 5. Germline values: CDR1 SGDLS, CDR2 YYNGEE. The CDR3: CASSVGAGEFTGELFF. The DNA of the CDR3 is TGTGCCAGCAGCGTAGGAGCGGGAGAGTTCACCGGGGAGCTGTTTTTT.